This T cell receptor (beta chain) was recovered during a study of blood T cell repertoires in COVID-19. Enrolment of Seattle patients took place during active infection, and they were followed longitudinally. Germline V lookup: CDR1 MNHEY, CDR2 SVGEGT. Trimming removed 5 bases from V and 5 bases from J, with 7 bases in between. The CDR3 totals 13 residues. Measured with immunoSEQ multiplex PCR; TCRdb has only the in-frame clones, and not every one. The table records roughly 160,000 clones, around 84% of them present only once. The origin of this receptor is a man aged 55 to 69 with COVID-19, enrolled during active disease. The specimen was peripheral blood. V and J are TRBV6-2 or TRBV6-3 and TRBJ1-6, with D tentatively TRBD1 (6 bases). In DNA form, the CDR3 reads TGTGCCAGCAGTACAGGGAATAATTCACCCCTCCACTTT. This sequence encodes CASSTGNNSPLHF.